This T cell receptor (beta chain) was recorded in a study of T cells expressing NK-cell markers. Overall study: Beta-chain profiling covered CD3+CD56+NKG2C+, CD3+CD56+NKG2C- and CD3+CD56-NKG2C+ sorted subsets.

TCRdb reprocessed the 5' RACE reads and keeps a single row for each CDR3 protein, giving no DNA. The repertoire table contains about 390,000 distinct CDR3 sequences. Whole-study results and caveats: Expanded NKG2C+ T cell clones were not confirmed as HCMV-specific. The CD3+CD56-NKG2C+ fraction of a handful of donors was likewise dominated by these clonotypes.

Germline-derived CDR1 and CDR2 are MGHRA and YSYEKL. The length of the CDR3 is 15 residues. On this clonotype: As yet, its antigen is unknown.

The gene calls are TRBV4-1 and TRBJ2-4; lacking DNA, the TRBD1 call made by TCRdb goes unchecked. This TCR was recovered from a woman in her forties or fifties in good health. The sequenced sample consisted of blood T cells: a sorted CD56 or NKG2C T cell subset, CD4+ or CD8+ T cells, or bulk PBMC T cells (not recorded which). The CDR3 sequence is CASSRTSTGNDIQYF.